A selection of T cell receptor beta chains follows, all from one sample in a study of blood T cell repertoires in COVID-19. Some clones are missing from TCRdb's copy, which holds only in-frame ones; the method was immunoSEQ multiplex PCR. The table lists roughly 140,000 clones, 80% to 85% of them singletons. The sequencing sample was made of peripheral blood. These receptors came from a human donor in a cohort sampled during active COVID-19. The CDR3 runs from the conserved cysteine through the conserved F or W. Fields, in order: V gene, clone size, D gene, J gene, CDR3 DNA, CDR3 protein. D genes are given only for firm matches. A clone size is listed for some rows: how often the clone was seen (once, few, many), or a class if it is expanded.

v_gene: TRBV6-5
abundance: -
d_gene: -
j_gene: TRBJ1-1
CDR3nt: TGTGCCAGCAGTTATGATTACGACAGGAACACTGAAGCTTTCTTT
CDR3aa: CASSYDYDRNTEAFF

v_gene: TRBV9
abundance: few
d_gene: TRBD2
j_gene: TRBJ2-1
CDR3nt: TGTGCCAGCAGCACCCGGACTAGCGGGGTGTTGGATGAGCAGTTCTTC
CDR3aa: CASSTRTSGVLDEQFF

v_gene: TRBV5-1
abundance: few
d_gene: -
j_gene: TRBJ2-7
CDR3nt: TGCGCCAGCAGCTTGAAGGGGGTTACCTACGAGCAGTACTTC
CDR3aa: CASSLKGVTYEQYF

v_gene: TRBV18
abundance: -
d_gene: TRBD1
j_gene: TRBJ2-3
CDR3nt: TGTGCCAGCTCAAAGGGACAGAATTGGGCAGATACGCAGTATTTT
CDR3aa: CASSKGQNWADTQYF

v_gene: TRBV9
abundance: -
d_gene: -
j_gene: TRBJ2-2
CDR3nt: TGTGCCAGCAGCGTAGAGCAGGGAGGCACCGGGGAGCTGTTTTTT
CDR3aa: CASSVEQGGTGELFF

v_gene: TRBV13
abundance: -
d_gene: TRBD1
j_gene: TRBJ1-6
CDR3nt: TGTGCCAGCAGCCCCGGACAGGGCCGAGCCAATTCACCCCTCCACTTT
CDR3aa: CASSPGQGRANSPLHF

v_gene: TRBV28
abundance: few
d_gene: TRBD1
j_gene: TRBJ2-7
CDR3nt: TGTGCCAGCAGGAGTGCAGGGGGAGCCTACGAGCAGTACTTC
CDR3aa: CASRSAGGAYEQYF

v_gene: TRBV5-1
abundance: -
d_gene: TRBD2
j_gene: TRBJ2-7
CDR3nt: TGCGCCAGCAGCTTGGTGCGGGGGGGCCCGGACGAGCAGTACTTC
CDR3aa: CASSLVRGGPDEQYF

v_gene: TRBV5-4
abundance: -
d_gene: -
j_gene: TRBJ2-2
CDR3nt: TGTGCCAGCAGCTTGCTCGTTAACACCGGGGAGCTGTTTTTT
CDR3aa: CASSLLVNTGELFF

v_gene: TRBV5-1
abundance: once
d_gene: -
j_gene: TRBJ1-2
CDR3nt: TGCGCCAGCAGCCTCGAGGGCGCGGGCTATGGCTACACCTTC
CDR3aa: CASSLEGAGYGYTF

v_gene: TRBV11-2
abundance: -
d_gene: -
j_gene: TRBJ2-1
CDR3nt: TGTGCCAGCAGCTTAGGGAGGACGACTTACAATGAGCAGTTCTTC
CDR3aa: CASSLGRTTYNEQFF

v_gene: TRBV19
abundance: -
d_gene: -
j_gene: TRBJ2-1
CDR3nt: TGTGCCAGTAGTGGGCGGGATGAGCAGTTCTTC
CDR3aa: CASSGRDEQFF

v_gene: TRBV13
abundance: -
d_gene: -
j_gene: TRBJ1-1
CDR3nt: TGTGCCAGCAGCTCTGGACAGATCCGAACTGAAGCTTTCTTT
CDR3aa: CASSSGQIRTEAFF

v_gene: TRBV7-9
abundance: -
d_gene: TRBD1
j_gene: TRBJ1-5
CDR3nt: TGTGCCAGCAGCCCCGGACAGGGTCGCCAGCCCCAGCATTTT
CDR3aa: CASSPGQGRQPQHF

v_gene: TRBV6-5
abundance: -
d_gene: TRBD1
j_gene: TRBJ1-1
CDR3nt: TGTGCCAGCAGTAAGGGACAGGCTAACACTGAAGCTTTCTTT
CDR3aa: CASSKGQANTEAFF

v_gene: TRBV27
abundance: -
d_gene: TRBD2
j_gene: TRBJ2-2
CDR3nt: TGTGCCAGCAGTTTCTCAGGGACTAAAGGCGGGGAGCTGTTTTTT
CDR3aa: CASSFSGTKGGELFF

v_gene: TRBV5-5
abundance: -
d_gene: TRBD1
j_gene: TRBJ1-5
CDR3nt: TGTGCCAGCAGCTTAGACAGGGCGCGCAATCAGCCCCAGCATTTT
CDR3aa: CASSLDRARNQPQHF

v_gene: TRBV29-1
abundance: -
d_gene: -
j_gene: TRBJ2-1
CDR3nt: TGCAGCGTGGGGGCTGTTGCCTACAATGAGCAGTTCTTC
CDR3aa: CSVGAVAYNEQFF

v_gene: TRBV7-6
abundance: -
d_gene: TRBD2
j_gene: TRBJ2-3
CDR3nt: TGTGCCAGCAGCTCCACTAGCGGGGGGGGCCCAGATACGCAGTATTTT
CDR3aa: CASSSTSGGGPDTQYF

v_gene: TRBV5-4
abundance: -
d_gene: -
j_gene: TRBJ1-6
CDR3nt: TGTGCCAGCAGCCCCAGGCCAGGGTGGAATTCACCCCTCCACTTT
CDR3aa: CASSPRPGWNSPLHF